The subject of this entry is one T cell receptor (beta chain). This entry comes from a study of blood T cell repertoires in COVID-19. Study details: Sites in the United States, Italy and Spain provided acute and convalescent COVID-19 samples. In each case, the material was cDNA or gDNA derived from T cells, B-cell-depleted T cells, or PBMCs.

Trimming took 5 bases from V and 6 from J, leaving 17 bases between them. Germline values: CDR1 MNHEY, CDR2 SMNVEV (reference sequence). This CDR3 has 16 amino acids. In the authors' methods: The authors estimated nucleated cell counts from reference gene primer amplification. TCRdb's table, derived via immunoSEQ multiplex PCR, lists solely in-frame clones and lacks some. The D gene and trimming were derived from the DNA, and the V and J assignments and clone size from that table. The sample records about 110,000 clones, roughly two thirds being singletons. The sequence derives from a human donor with acute or convalescent COVID-19. The donor label of this sample is uncertain. Material for sequencing was peripheral blood. The chain recombines TRBV27 with TRBJ1-6; D possibly corresponds to TRBD1 (5 bases). CDR3 sequence: CASSRDRSGVNSPLHF. In DNA, the CDR3 is TGTGCCAGCAGTAGAGACAGATCCGGCGTTAATTCACCCCTCCACTTT.